This entry is about one T cell receptor beta chain. This table comes from immunoSEQ multiplex PCR, and its TCRdb copy is limited to in-frame clones, with some not included. The sample has about 79,000 clones; approximately 90% are singletons. This sample was included in a study of T cell changes during pregnancy in multiple sclerosis. This specimen consisted of CD4+ T cells from peripheral blood mononuclear cells, obtained in the second trimester of pregnancy. This TCR was recovered from a female donor with multiple sclerosis, enrolled in a pregnancy study.

The CDR3 here is CASSNRGHRNSPLHF. CDR3 bases: TGTGCCAGCAGCAATAGGGGGCACCGTAATTCACCCCTCCACTTT. The V call is TRBV7-2, the J call TRBJ1-6; 7 bases fit TRBD1. J gave up 6 bases and V 5 bases, and 7 bases lay outside the gene matches. This CDR3 is 15 amino acids long. Germline-derived CDR1 and CDR2 are SGHTA and FQGNSA.